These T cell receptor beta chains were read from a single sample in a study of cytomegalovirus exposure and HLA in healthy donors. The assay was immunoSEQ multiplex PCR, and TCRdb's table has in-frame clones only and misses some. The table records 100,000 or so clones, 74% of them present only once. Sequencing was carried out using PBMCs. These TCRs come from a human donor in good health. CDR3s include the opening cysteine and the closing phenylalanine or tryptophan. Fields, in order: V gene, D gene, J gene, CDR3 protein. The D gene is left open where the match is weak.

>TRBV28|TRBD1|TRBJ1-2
CASSPPGQGHGYTF
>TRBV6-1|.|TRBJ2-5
CASSVSRGETQYF
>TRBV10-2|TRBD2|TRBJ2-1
CASCIGTSGRDEQFF
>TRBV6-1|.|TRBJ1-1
CASSELTVTEAFF
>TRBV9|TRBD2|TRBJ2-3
CASSVSSGRTDTQYF
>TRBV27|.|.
CASTDAVTGYHEQYF
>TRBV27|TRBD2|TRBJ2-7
CASSPGLARYEQYF
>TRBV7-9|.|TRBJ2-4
CASSTIAGKNIQYF
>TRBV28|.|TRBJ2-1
CASSPPRLVDEQFF
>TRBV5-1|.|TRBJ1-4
CASSLRGTRGEKLFF
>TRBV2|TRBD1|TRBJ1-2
CASSPDRGDGYTF
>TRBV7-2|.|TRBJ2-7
CASSPRTPSYEQYF
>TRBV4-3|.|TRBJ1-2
CASSQEVRNNYGYTF
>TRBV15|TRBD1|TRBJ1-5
CATGSGQGIYSNQPQHF
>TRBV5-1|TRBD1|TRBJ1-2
CASSPTRTGYGYTF
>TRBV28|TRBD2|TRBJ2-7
CASSLPGGSFEQYF
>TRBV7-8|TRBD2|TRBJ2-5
CASSRLGGGETQYF
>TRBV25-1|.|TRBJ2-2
CASTRGVNTGELFF
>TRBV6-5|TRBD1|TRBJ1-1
CASGTGGFGTEAFF
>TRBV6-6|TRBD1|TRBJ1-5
CASSATGGNQPQHF
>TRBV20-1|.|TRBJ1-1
CSGEDGDSLGF
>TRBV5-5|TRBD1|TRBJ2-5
CASSLALYRGQETQYF
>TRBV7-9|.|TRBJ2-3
CASSSQRDTRTAQYF
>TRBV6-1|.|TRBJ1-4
CASSEVVRGEKLFF
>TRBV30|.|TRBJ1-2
CAWSSDPQSYGYTF
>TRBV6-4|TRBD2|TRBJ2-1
CASSETTLAGGGNEQFF
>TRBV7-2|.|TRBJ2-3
CASSLDGQRADTQYF
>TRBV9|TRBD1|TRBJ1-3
CASSVSGTGAGNTIYF
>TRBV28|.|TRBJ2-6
CASKTISGANVLTF
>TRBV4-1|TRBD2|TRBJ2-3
CASSLPPLAGDTDTQYF
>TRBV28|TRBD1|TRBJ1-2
CASSPRQGYGYTF
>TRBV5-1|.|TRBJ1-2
CASSLTAYGYTF
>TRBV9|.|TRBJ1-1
CAGSVGPGTEAFF
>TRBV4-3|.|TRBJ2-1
CASSQVGANPYAGEQFF
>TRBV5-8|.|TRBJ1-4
CASSHFARSATNEKLFF
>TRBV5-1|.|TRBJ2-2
CASSLTVNTGELFF
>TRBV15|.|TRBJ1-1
CATSRDAGWEGDTEAFF
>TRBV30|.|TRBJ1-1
CAWSRGVAEAFF
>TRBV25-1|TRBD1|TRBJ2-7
CASRRQGVGEQYF
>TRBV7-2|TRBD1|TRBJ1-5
CASSWDRKNQPQHF
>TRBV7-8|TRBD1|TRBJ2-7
CASSLATGSGYEQYF
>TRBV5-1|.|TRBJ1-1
CASSPGQTNTEAFF
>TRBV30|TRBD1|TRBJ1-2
CAWSDRGHYGYTF
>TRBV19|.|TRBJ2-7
CASSMGQNYEQYF
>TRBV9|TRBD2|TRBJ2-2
CASSASGANTGELFF
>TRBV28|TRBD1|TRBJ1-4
CASSHYRGSRLFF